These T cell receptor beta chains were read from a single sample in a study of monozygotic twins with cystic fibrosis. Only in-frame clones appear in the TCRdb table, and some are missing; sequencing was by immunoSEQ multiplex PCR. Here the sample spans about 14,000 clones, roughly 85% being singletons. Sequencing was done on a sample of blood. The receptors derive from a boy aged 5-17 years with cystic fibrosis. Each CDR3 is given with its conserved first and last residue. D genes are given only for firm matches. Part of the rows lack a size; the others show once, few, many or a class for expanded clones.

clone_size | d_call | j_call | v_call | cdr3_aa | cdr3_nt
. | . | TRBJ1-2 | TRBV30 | CACSRTGDNYGYTF | TGTGCCTGTAGCCGGACGGGAGATAACTATGGCTACACCTTC
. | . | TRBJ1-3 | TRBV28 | CASSLWSPTSSGNTIYF | TGTGCCAGCAGTTTATGGTCACCGACGAGCTCTGGAAACACCATATATTTT
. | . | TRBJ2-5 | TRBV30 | CAWSGYEETQYF | TGTGCCTGGAGTGGATACGAAGAGACCCAGTACTTC
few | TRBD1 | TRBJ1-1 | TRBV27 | CASRPGTGIEAFF | TGTGCCAGCAGACCCGGGACAGGGATTGAAGCTTTCTTT
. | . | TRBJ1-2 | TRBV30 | CAWSVSAGYGYTF | TGTGCCTGGAGTGTAAGTGCAGGGTATGGCTACACCTTC
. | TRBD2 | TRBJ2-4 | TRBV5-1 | CASSWGGSDIQYF | TGCGCCAGCAGCTGGGGAGGGAGTGACATTCAGTACTTC
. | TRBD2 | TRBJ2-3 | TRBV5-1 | CASGPIAGSTDTQYF | TGCGCCAGCGGACCGATAGCGGGGAGTACAGATACGCAGTATTTT
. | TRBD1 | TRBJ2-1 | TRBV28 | CASRGHTGGSEFF | TGTGCCAGCAGAGGGCACACAGGGGGCTCTGAGTTCTTC
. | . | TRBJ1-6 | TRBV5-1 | CASSLLWPGVGSPLHF | TGCGCCAGCAGCTTGTTATGGCCGGGGGTGGGTTCACCCCTCCACTTT
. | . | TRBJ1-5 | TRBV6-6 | CASSLRPDQPQHF | TGTGCCAGCAGTCTACGACCCGATCAGCCCCAGCATTTT
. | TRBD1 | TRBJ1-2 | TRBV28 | CASRTGTGGPSWGYTF | TGTGCCAGCAGGACCGGGACAGGGGGACCCTCCTGGGGCTACACCTTC
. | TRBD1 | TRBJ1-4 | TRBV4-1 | CASSPKLTGGEEKLFF | TGCGCCAGCAGCCCAAAACTGACAGGGGGCGAGGAAAAACTGTTTTTT
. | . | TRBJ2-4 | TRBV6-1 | CASSEHEGGARKNIQYF | TGTGCCAGCAGTGAACATGAAGGGGGAGCTAGAAAAAACATTCAGTACTTC
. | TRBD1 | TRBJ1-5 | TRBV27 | CASGWTGGRQPQHF | TGTGCCAGCGGCTGGACAGGGGGGCGGCAGCCCCAGCATTTT
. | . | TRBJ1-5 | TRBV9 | CASSVGEHPNQPQHF | TGTGCCAGCAGCGTAGGTGAACACCCAAATCAGCCCCAGCATTTT
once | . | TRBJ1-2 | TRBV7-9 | CASSLDGSEGPNYGYTF | TGTGCCAGCAGCTTAGATGGGAGCGAGGGACCTAACTATGGCTACACCTTC
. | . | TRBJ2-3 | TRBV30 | CAWILPGTDTQYF | TGTGCCTGGATTCTGCCTGGCACAGATACGCAGTATTTT
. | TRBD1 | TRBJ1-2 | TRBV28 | CASSSFDRAYGYTF | TGTGCCAGCAGTTCCTTCGACAGGGCCTATGGCTACACCTTC
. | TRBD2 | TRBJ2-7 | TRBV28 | CASSLSTSGSYEQYF | TGTGCCAGCAGTTTATCAACTAGCGGGAGTTACGAGCAGTACTTC
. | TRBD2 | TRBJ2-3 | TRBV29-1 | CSVSSGGASDTQYF | TGCAGCGTGTCTAGCGGGGGGGCTTCAGATACGCAGTATTTT
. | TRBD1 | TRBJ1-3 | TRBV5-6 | CASSLQGVGNTIYF | TGTGCCAGCAGCCTCCAGGGGGTTGGAAACACCATATATTTT
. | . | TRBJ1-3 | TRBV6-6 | CASSGGPGNTIYF | TGTGCCAGCAGTGGTGGGCCTGGAAACACCATATATTTT
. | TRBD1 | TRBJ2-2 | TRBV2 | CASRTGAGELFF | TGTGCCAGCAGAACAGGGGCCGGGGAGCTGTTTTTT
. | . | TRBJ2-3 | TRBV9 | CASNRRGGTDTQYF | TGTGCCAGCAATCGGAGGGGGGGCACAGATACGCAGTATTTT
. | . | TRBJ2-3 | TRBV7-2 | CASSLEWADTQYF | TGTGCCAGCAGCTTAGAATGGGCAGATACGCAGTATTTT
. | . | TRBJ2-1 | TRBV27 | CASGKDGSTGNEQFF | TGTGCCAGCGGAAAGGACGGGTCCACGGGGAATGAGCAGTTCTTC
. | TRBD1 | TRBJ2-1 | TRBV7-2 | CASSFGQEYNEQFF | TGTGCCAGCAGCTTCGGACAGGAGTACAATGAGCAGTTCTTC
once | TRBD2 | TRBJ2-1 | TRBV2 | CASRTSRVYEQFF | TGTGCCAGCCGGACTAGCAGGGTCTATGAGCAGTTCTTC
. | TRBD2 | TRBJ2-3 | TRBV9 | CASSTRAASGTPSTDTQYF | TGTGCCAGCAGCACCCGTGCGGCTAGCGGGACCCCTAGCACAGATACGCAGTATTTT
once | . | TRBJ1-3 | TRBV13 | CASSKTPPGNTIYF | TGTGCCAGCAGTAAGACCCCCCCTGGAAACACCATATATTTT
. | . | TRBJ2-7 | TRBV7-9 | CASSLAGTNSYEQYF | TGTGCCAGCAGCTTAGCAGGGACCAACTCCTACGAGCAGTACTTC
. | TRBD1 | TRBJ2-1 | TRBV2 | CASRQGAGYEQFF | TGTGCCAGCAGACAGGGGGCAGGGTATGAGCAGTTCTTC
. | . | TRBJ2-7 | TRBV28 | CASSFATGSTYEQYF | TGTGCCAGCAGTTTTGCAACAGGGAGTACCTACGAGCAGTACTTC
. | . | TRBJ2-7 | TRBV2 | CASRASWTASYEQYF | TGTGCCAGCAGAGCCTCCTGGACAGCCTCCTACGAGCAGTACTTC
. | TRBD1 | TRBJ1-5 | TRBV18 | CASSLDRGFNQPQHF | TGTGCCAGCTCGCTTGACAGGGGATTCAATCAGCCCCAGCATTTT
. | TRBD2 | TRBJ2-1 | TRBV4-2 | CASSLGLAGYNEQFF | TGTGCCAGCAGCCTCGGACTAGCGGGGTACAATGAGCAGTTCTTC
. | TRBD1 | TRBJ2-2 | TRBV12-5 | CASGLVNKDRGSGGELFF | TGTGCTAGTGGTTTGGTAAACAAGGACAGGGGCTCCGGGGGGGAGCTGTTTTTT
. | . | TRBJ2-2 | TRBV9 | CASSVDARGAQGNTGELFF | TGTGCCAGCAGCGTAGATGCGAGAGGGGCACAGGGGAACACCGGGGAGCTGTTTTTT
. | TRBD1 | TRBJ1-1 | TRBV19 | CASSIDGTGRNEAFF | TGTGCCAGTAGTATAGATGGGACAGGTAGAAATGAAGCTTTCTTT
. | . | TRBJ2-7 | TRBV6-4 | CASSLKATQPDTYEQYF | TGTGCCAGCAGTTTAAAAGCAACCCAACCGGACACCTACGAGCAGTACTTC